This TCR beta chain was observed in a study of blood T cells in healthy people across ages (dated by TCRdb to about 2015). Regarding the research as a whole: In model experiments, template switching captured roughly one uniquely barcoded TCR beta cDNA molecule for every two T cells. Four age groups were formed from the donors: young (average about 15 years), middle-aged (more than 35), aged (around 68) and long-lived (about 80). Using the same blood draw, the study looked at two additional independent replicas of 1 million unique cDNA reads for two donors, one aged 18 to 29 and the other aged 80 or older. Age-related changes in TCR beta repertoire diversity were measured in the study by deep sequencing normalized with unique cDNA molecular identifiers. To avoid experimental bias, donors of different ages were distributed randomly across sequencing lanes. The research as a whole found: As age increased, observed TCR beta diversity per million T cells dropped in a roughly linear way, and a significant reduction was already evident by age about 40. Compared with the aged group, more naive CD4+ T cells, fewer expanded clones and increased TCR diversity were shown by the long-lived group, suggesting age selection. Total diversity estimates from one million sequenced T cells were considered lower bounds and underestimates. Since profiling was done on bulk unsorted PBMCs, naive and antigen-experienced compartments could not be conclusively compared. The percentage of naive T cells measured by flow cytometry correlated strongly with observed TCR beta diversity. Because donor CMV infection status was unknown, age-related changes in expanded clonotypes were potentially confounded.

From the germline V gene (reference sequence), CDR1 is MNHEY and CDR2 is SMNVEV. The CDR3, cysteine through phenylalanine, is 17 amino acids long. Only CDR3 DNA remains: 51 bases, in frame from the first base. V lost 5 bases and J lost 1 base, and the count of bases not matched to a germline gene is 7. This clonotype was seen more than once but under ten times. The antigen this receptor binds is unknown. It has no much larger one-base neighbor in the sample; base qualities were not kept. Libraries were constructed by 5' RACE. The listed sequencing device is Illumina HiSeq 2500. The second PCR ran for about 7 to 11 cycles and used a J-beta primer mix along with a sample-barcoded 5' primer. A template-switch 5' adaptor carrying 12 random nucleotides introduced a unique molecular identifier onto each TCR beta cDNA molecule. Each sample yielded at least 2.5 million CDR3-containing paired-end reads. The Mint cDNA synthesis kit, primed by a TRBC-specific oligonucleotide, was used to synthesize first-strand cDNA from all RNA. After uracil-DNA glycosylase treatment, a first 18-cycle PCR used universal primers M1SS and BC2_uni_R on all cDNA. Concerning the study's data processing: Each sample was normalized by randomly selecting 1 million high-quality reads, each carrying a distinct molecular identifier. Reads with shared molecular identifiers were discarded instead of being binned into consensus sequences. MiTCR, with a Q25 quality threshold and the strictest error-elimination algorithm, was used for CDR3 identification, clonotype clustering and error correction. Lower-bound total TCR beta diversity was estimated with a nonparametric unseen species model using Euler transformation. TCRdb handled the public reads itself, with Q25 trimming in fastp and clone calling in MiXCR, and kept productive beta chains. Rows are combined by CDR3 protein, so each entry shows the most common genes and DNA. What appears here as the V and J calls and clone size reflects TCRdb's work, not the paper's. The sample table holds under 2 million distinct CDR3 sequences, of which 34% were seen once. Roughly 12% of the sample rests with the top ten.

The roughly 39 donors, aged 6 to 90 years, were systemically healthy Caucasian individuals from Russia. Each donor gave ten milliliters of peripheral blood, collected into EDTA-treated Vacutainer tubes. Ficoll-Paque density-gradient centrifugation was used to isolate PBMCs, with at least 6 million per sample. Trizol reagent was used to extract total RNA from the PBMCs, yielding at least 5.5 micrograms per sample. For every donor, flow cytometry on a PBMC aliquot measured the percentage of naive CD45RAhigh/CD27high T cells. Recombination connected TRBV27 to TRBJ2-7; TRBD2 fits 14 bases in the junction. The receptor comes from a woman aged 25 to 45 in good health. The sequenced sample consisted of blood. The nucleotides are TGTGCCAGCAGTCCCCGGGGACTAGCGGGAGAGTCCTACGAGCAGTACTTC. Its translation is CASSPRGLAGESYEQYF.